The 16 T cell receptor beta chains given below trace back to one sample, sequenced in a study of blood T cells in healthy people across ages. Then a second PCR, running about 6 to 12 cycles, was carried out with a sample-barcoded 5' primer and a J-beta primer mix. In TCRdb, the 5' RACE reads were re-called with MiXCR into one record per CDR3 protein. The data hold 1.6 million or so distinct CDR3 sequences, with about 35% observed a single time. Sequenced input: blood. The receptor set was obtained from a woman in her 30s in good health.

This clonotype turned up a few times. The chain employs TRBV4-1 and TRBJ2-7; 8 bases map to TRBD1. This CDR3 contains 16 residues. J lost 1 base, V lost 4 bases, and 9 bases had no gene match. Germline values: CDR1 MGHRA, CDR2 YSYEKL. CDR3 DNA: TGCGCCAGCAGCCCAGAACGGGGGACAGGTTCCTACGAGCAGTACTTC. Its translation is CASSPERGTGSYEQYF.

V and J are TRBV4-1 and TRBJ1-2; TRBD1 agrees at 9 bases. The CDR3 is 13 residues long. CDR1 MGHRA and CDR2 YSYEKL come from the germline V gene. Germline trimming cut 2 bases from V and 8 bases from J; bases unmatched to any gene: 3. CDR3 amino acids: CASSQSTGGGYTF. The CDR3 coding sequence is TGCGCCAGCAGCCAATCGACAGGGGGGGGCTACACCTTC.

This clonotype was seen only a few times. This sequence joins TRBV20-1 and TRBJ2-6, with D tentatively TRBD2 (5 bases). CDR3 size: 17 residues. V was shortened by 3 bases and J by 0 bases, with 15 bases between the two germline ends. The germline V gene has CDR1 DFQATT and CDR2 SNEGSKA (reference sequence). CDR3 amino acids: CSASLFERLSGANVLTF. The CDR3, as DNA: TGCAGTGCTAGTCTATTTGAGCGGCTCTCTGGGGCCAACGTCCTGACTTTC.

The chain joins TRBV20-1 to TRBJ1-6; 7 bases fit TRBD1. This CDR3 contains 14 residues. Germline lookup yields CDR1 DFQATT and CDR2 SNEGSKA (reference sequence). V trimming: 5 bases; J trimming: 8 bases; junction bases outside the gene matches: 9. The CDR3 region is CSAGGQDPYSPLHF. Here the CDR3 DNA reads TGCAGTGCTGGCGGACAGGACCCTTATTCACCCCTCCACTTT.

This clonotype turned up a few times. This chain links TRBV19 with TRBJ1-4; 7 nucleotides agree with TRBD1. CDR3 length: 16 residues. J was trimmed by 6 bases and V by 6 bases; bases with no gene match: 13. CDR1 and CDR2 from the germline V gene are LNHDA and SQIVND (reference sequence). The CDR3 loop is CASRGQTPRGYEKLFF. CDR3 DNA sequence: TGTGCCAGTAGAGGACAGACTCCCAGGGGGTATGAAAAACTGTTTTTT. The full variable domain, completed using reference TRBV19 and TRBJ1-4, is DGGITQSPKYLFRKEGQNVTLSCEQNLNHDAMYWYRQDPGQGLRLIYYSQIVNDFQKGDIAEGYSVSREKKESFPLTVTSAQKNPTAFYLCASRGQTPRGYEKLFFGSGTQLSVL.

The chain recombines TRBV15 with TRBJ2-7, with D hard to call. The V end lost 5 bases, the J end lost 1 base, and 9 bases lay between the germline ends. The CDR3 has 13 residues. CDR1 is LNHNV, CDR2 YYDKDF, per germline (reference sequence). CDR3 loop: CATSVTLSYEQYF. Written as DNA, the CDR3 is TGTGCCACCAGCGTTACATTATCCTACGAGCAGTACTTC.

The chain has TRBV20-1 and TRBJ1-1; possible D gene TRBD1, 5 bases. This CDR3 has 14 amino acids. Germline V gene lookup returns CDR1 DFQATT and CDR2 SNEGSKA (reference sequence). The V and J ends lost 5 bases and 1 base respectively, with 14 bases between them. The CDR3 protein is CSAQGQDKNTEAFF. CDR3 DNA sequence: TGCAGTGCTCAAGGGCAGGACAAGAACACTGAAGCTTTCTTT.

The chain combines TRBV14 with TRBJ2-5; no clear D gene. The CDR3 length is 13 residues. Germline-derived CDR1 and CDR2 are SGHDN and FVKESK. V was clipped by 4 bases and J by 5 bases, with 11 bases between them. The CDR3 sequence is CASSLLRMETQYF. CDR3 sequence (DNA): TGTGCCAGCAGCCTCCTCAGAATGGAGACCCAGTACTTC.

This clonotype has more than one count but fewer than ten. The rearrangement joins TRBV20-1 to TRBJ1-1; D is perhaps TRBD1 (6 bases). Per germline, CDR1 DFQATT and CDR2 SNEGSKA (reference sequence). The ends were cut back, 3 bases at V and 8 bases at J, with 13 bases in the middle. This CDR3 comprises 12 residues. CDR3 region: CSASHDGGEAFF. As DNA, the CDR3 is TGCAGTGCTAGCCACGACGGGGGCGAAGCTTTCTTT.

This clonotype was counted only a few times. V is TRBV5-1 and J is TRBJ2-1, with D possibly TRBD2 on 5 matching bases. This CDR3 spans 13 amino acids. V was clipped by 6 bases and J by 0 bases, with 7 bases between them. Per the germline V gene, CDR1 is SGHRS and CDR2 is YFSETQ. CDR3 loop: CASKTSSYNEQFF. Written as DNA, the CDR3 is TGCGCCAGCAAAACTAGCTCCTACAATGAGCAGTTCTTC. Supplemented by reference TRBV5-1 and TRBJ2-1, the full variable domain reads KAGVTQTPRYLIKTRGQQVTLSCSPISGHRSVSWYQQTPGQGLQFLFEYFSETQRNKGNFPGRFSGRQFSNSRSEMNVSTLELGDSALYLCASKTSSYNEQFFGPGTRLTVL.

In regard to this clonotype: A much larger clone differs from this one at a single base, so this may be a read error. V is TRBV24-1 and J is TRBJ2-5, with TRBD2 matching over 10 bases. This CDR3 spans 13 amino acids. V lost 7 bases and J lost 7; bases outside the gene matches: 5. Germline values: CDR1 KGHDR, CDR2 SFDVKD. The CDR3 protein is CATRGLACGTQYF. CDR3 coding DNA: TGTGCCACCAGGGGACTAGCGTGCGGGACCCAGTACTTC.

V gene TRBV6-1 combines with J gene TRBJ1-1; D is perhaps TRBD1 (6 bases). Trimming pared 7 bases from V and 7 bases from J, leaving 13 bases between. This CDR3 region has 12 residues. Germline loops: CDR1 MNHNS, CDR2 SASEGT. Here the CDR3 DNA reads TGTGCCAGCATAGGGGGGCTCGTTGAAGCTTTCTTT. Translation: CASIGGLVEAFF.

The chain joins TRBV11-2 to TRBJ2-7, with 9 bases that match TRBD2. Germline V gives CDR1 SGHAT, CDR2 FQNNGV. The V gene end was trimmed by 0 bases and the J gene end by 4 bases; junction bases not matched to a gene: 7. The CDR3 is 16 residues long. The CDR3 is CASSLDSAGGLYEQYF. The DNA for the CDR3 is TGTGCCAGCAGCTTAGATTCAGCGGGAGGCTTATACGAGCAGTACTTC.

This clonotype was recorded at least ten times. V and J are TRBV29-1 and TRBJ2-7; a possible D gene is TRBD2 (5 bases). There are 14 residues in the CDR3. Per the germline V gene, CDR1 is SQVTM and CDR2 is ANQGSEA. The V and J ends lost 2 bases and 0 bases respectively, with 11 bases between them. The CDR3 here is CSVELARDSYEQYF. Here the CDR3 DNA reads TGCAGCGTTGAATTAGCGAGGGACTCCTACGAGCAGTACTTC.

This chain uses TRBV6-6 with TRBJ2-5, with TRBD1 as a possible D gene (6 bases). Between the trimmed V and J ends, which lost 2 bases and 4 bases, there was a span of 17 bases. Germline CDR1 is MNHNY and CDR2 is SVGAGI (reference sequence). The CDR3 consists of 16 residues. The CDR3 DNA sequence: TGTGCCAGCAGTTACACCTACAGGGTAGTGGGAGAGACCCAGTACTTC. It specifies CASSYTYRVVGETQYF.

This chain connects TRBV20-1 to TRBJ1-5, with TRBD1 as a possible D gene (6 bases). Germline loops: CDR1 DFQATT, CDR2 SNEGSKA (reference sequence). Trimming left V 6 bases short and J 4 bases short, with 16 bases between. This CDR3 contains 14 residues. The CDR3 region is CSALGRGQNQPQHF. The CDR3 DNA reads TGCAGTGCCCTGGGCAGGGGACAAAATCAGCCCCAGCATTTT.